Detailed here is one TCR beta chain. Its specificity is not known. The data stem from a study of T-cell memory formation after mild COVID-19. The study's findings and limits: Later expanders leaned toward CD4+, whereas clones contracting from day 15 to 85 were balanced CD4/CD8.

TCRdb re-analysed the 5' RACE reads in MiXCR, keeping a single row per CDR3 protein. The sample includes around 340,000 distinct CDR3 sequences, approximately 15% of them seen just once. Germline CDR1 and CDR2: LNHNV and YYDKDF (reference sequence). The trim removed 9 bases at V and 2 bases at J, leaving 14 bases unmatched. This CDR3 is 16 amino acids long. The specimen was PBMCs or a T cell subset sorted from them (not recorded which). The source of this sequence is a young man who had mild COVID-19 (a few samples of this study predate the infection). Cell type and time point are not known. The gene calls are TRBV15 and TRBJ1-2; 8 positions agree with TRBD1. The CDR3 loop reads CATNSRGPRNNYGYTF. The CDR3 DNA reads TGTGCCACGAACTCCAGGGGGCCAAGAAACAACTATGGCTACACCTTC.